Presented here are 16 T cell receptor beta chains from one specimen sequenced in a study of shared clonotypes between healthy human individuals. Generated by immunoSEQ multiplex PCR, the TCRdb table keeps only in-frame clones and is missing some. The data hold 2 million to 2.5 million clones, with 90% to 95% observed a single time. Sequenced: naive CD4+ T cells sorted from blood. Subset here: CD45RA+ positively selected. Receptor source: a man in his late teens or twenties in good health.

V is TRBV5-5 and J is TRBJ1-6; no clear D gene. This CDR3 spans 13 amino acids. The germline gives CDR1 SGHKS, CDR2 YYEKEE (reference sequence). V gave up 3 bases and J gave up 9 bases, with 10 bases separating them. CDR3 coding DNA: TGTGCCAGCAGCTCTACGGAGTTTTCACCCCTCCACTTT. It encodes CASSSTEFSPLHF.

This clone has just a few counts. The sample carries other DNA sequences with the same CDR3. The chain has TRBV10-3 and TRBJ1-5; perhaps TRBD1 as D (5 bases). Deletions cut 3 bases from V and 4 bases from J, with 7 bases between. The germline V gene encodes CDR1 ENHRY and CDR2 SYGVKD. The CDR3 extends over 13 amino acids. The CDR3 sequence is CAISDGGNQPQHF. The DNA for the CDR3 is TGTGCCATCAGTGATGGGGGAAATCAGCCCCAGCATTTT.

The chain combines TRBV4-3 with TRBJ2-7; D gene uncertain. The CDR3 has 13 residues. Trimming left V 11 bases short and J 1 base short, with 15 bases between. Germline V gives CDR1 LGHNA, CDR2 YSLEER. The CDR3 bases are TGCGCCGACACTCCCGGCGCTTCCTACGAGCAGTACTTC. It encodes CADTPGASYEQYF.

Details on this clone: The same CDR3 is also encoded by other DNA sequences in this sample. The chain couples TRBV5-1 to TRBJ2-5, with D possibly matching TRBD1 (5 bases). The V end lost 3 bases, the J end lost 5 bases, and 14 bases lay between the germline ends. The length of the CDR3 is 14 residues. The germline V gene encodes CDR1 SGHRS and CDR2 YFSETQ. CDR3 DNA sequence: TGCGCCAGCAGCTCCTTACAGGCTGGGGAGACCCAGTACTTC. This encodes CASSSLQAGETQYF.

This chain joins TRBV5-4 and TRBJ2-1; 9 nucleotides match TRBD1. In germline, CDR1 is SGHNT, CDR2 YYREEE (reference sequence). This CDR3 contains 15 residues. Losses at the gene ends were 2 bases for V and 7 bases for J; bases not matched to a gene: 7. The CDR3 sequence is CASSLVGTGLNEQFF. In DNA, the CDR3 is TGTGCCAGCAGCTTAGTAGGGACAGGGTTAAATGAGCAGTTCTTC.

The chain joins TRBV5-1 to TRBJ2-3; TRBD2 aligns across 7 bases. The germline gives CDR1 SGHRS, CDR2 YFSETQ. Trimming cost V 3 bases and J 5 bases; bases outside gene matches: 6. The CDR3 spans 14 residues. This CDR3 is CASSWTSFKDTQYF. The CDR3 DNA reads TGCGCCAGCAGCTGGACTAGTTTTAAAGATACGCAGTATTTT.

On this clone itself: Different DNA sequences within this sample yield the same CDR3. The chain joins TRBV6-5 to TRBJ2-2; D remains unclear. This CDR3 is built from 12 residues. With 8 bases removed from V and 6 bases from J, the gap between germline ends came to 10 bases. Germline CDR1 and CDR2: MNHEY and SVGAGI. In DNA, the CDR3 is TGTGCCAGCTCCCGAACGGCCGGGGAGCTGTTTTTT. Its protein product is CASSRTAGELFF.

The genes are TRBV7-9 and TRBJ2-5; a possible D gene is TRBD2 (6 bases). The germline V and J ends were trimmed by 1 base and 4 bases, with 13 bases remaining between them. This CDR3 spans 15 amino acids. CDR1 is SEHNR, CDR2 FQNEAQ, per germline (reference sequence). The CDR3 is CASSLGLHGGETQYF. In nucleotides, the CDR3 is TGTGCCAGCAGCTTAGGCCTCCACGGGGGAGAGACCCAGTACTTC.

The chain combines TRBV27 with TRBJ2-1; D assignment may be TRBD1 or TRBD2 (5 bases each). The CDR3 runs to 13 residues. Germline CDR1 is MNHEY and CDR2 is SMNVEV (reference sequence). The germline V and J ends were trimmed by 8 bases and 2 bases, with 10 bases remaining between them. In DNA, the CDR3 is TGTGCCAGCCGGGACGGAACCTACAATGAGCAGTTCTTC. Protein sequence: CASRDGTYNEQFF.

The gene calls are TRBV27 and TRBJ1-1; tentative D call: TRBD1 (5 bases). The germline gives CDR1 MNHEY, CDR2 SMNVEV (reference sequence). Trimming took 5 bases from V and 11 from J, leaving 18 bases between them. The CDR3 sequence is 13 residues long. The DNA of the CDR3 is TGTGCCAGCAGTCCTGGTGCTAATGGGGCCGCTTTCTTT. Translating it yields CASSPGANGAAFF.

The V call is TRBV29-1, the J call TRBJ1-2; D gene uncertain. The germline gives CDR1 SQVTM, CDR2 ANQGSEA. The CDR3 loop spans 13 amino acids. Trimming pared 4 bases from V and 1 base from J, leaving 10 bases between. This CDR3 reads CSVVVGFNYGYTF. The CDR3 DNA reads TGCAGCGTTGTGGTGGGATTTAACTATGGCTACACCTTC.

The chain couples TRBV5-4 to TRBJ2-1; 9 bases match TRBD2. Germline-derived CDR1 and CDR2 are SGHNT and YYREEE (reference sequence). The J segment lost 2 bases and the V segment lost 0 bases, leaving 3 bases of the junction unmatched. The CDR3 has 16 amino acids. The DNA for the CDR3 is TGTGCCAGCAGCTTGGGGACTAGCGCCACCTACAATGAGCAGTTCTTC. Amino acids: CASSLGTSATYNEQFF.

The chain links TRBV11-3 to TRBJ2-7; D may be TRBD2 (5 bases). The CDR3 length is 14 residues. CDR1 is SGHNT and CDR2 is YENEEA in the germline V gene. Trimming shortened V by 2 bases and J by 4 bases, and 12 bases separated the two germline ends. In nucleotides, the CDR3 is TGTGCCAGCAGCTTAACACTAGATTCGTACGAGCAGTACTTC. Amino acid sequence: CASSLTLDSYEQYF.

This sequence joins TRBV23-1 and TRBJ2-1; D possibly corresponds to TRBD2 (5 bases). TRBV23-1 is noted as an ORF with a role that remains uncertain. CDR3 length: 16 residues. Trimming removed 9 bases from V and 5 bases from J, with 23 bases in between. CDR3 protein: CARGPRAATRHNEQFF. The CDR3 DNA is TGCGCCAGGGGCCCACGGGCGGCCACTAGGCACAATGAGCAGTTCTTC.

The CDR3 nucleotides are TGTGCCAGCAGTGTTACCGCAGATACGCAGTATTTT. Translation: CASSVTADTQYF. V gene TRBV6-1 combines with J gene TRBJ2-3; no reliable D call. The V end lost 4 bases, the J end lost 4 bases, and 6 bases lay between the germline ends. Per germline, CDR1 MNHNS and CDR2 SASEGT. This CDR3 comprises 12 residues.

V and J are TRBV30 and TRBJ1-4; 9 bases agree with TRBD1. The CDR3 spans 17 residues. Per the germline V gene, CDR1 is GTSNPN and CDR2 is SVGIG (reference sequence). Trimming removed 0 bases from V and 7 bases from J; junction bases left unmatched: 12. The CDR3 DNA is TGTGCCTGGAGTGTCGGACAGGGGAAGGTCTCGGGTGAAAAACTGTTTTTT. Protein sequence: CAWSVGQGKVSGEKLFF.